Below, one T cell receptor beta chain is given with its context. The data stem from a study of blood T cell repertoires in COVID-19. Study information: Whether acute or convalescent, the COVID-19 samples came from the United States, Italy and Spain.

Per the original methods: Amplifying reference gene primers gave estimates of nucleated cell counts. The repertoire was sequenced with immunoSEQ multiplex PCR; TCRdb's copy has only in-frame clones and lacks some. The D gene and trimming were derived from the DNA, and the V and J assignments and clone size from that table. Here the sample spans about 18,000 clones, around 90% being singletons. The V and J ends lost 5 bases and 0 bases respectively, with 11 bases between them. This CDR3 is built from 16 residues. Germline V CDR1 and CDR2: LNHDA, SQIVND (reference sequence). Sequencing was done on a sample of peripheral blood. The source is a human donor in a cohort sampled during active COVID-19. The donor label of this sample is uncertain. This rearrangement joins TRBV19 to TRBJ2-6; the D gene is possibly TRBD2 (6 bases). CDR3 DNA sequence: TGTGCCAGTAGTCCGGGACTTATCTCTGGGGCCAACGTCCTGACTTTC. Protein sequence: CASSPGLISGANVLTF.